A single T cell receptor beta chain is shown here with its context. The clone's antigen remains unknown. Compared with germline, one end of the junction differs, possibly owing to a read error. This sample is part of a study of tumor-infiltrating lymphocytes in primary liver carcinoma (dated by TCRdb to the late 2010s). The study in broad terms: Of the five patients (three men and two women, aged 30 to 69 years), four had hepatocellular carcinoma and one had combined HCC and intrahepatic cholangiocarcinoma. To link TCRbeta repertoire diversity with the local molecular phenotype, the roughly 27 tumor region samples were profiled using Agilent mRNA microarrays. Tumors of the five patients were stage T1-T3 N0M0 with maximum diameters of 4.2 to 10 cm. Technical replicate repertoires showed high reproducibility, with mean shared-clone rates around 0.91 and correlation coefficients above 0.95. Each sample produced roughly 3.65 to 7.5 million productive TCRbeta reads, and read depth showed no significant difference between tissue types. The study combined TCRbeta repertoire sequencing, expression microarrays and whole-exome sequencing across five regions of each liver tumor, with adjacent normal tissue and blood. A total of 35 or so specimens from 5 patients went through TCRbeta repertoire sequencing, namely 25 tumor regions, 5 adjacent noncancerous liver tissues and 5 peripheral blood samples. What the study reported, not specific to this receptor: The top 250 clones made up a significantly larger repertoire fraction in tumors than in blood (p = 0.039). The study included only 4 to 6 patients, and the authors note findings should be validated in a larger study. Since the samples were bulk and unsorted, there was no way to compare CD4+ and CD8+ T cell repertoires. Only about 7-24% of top clones were present in all five regions of a tumor, suggesting spatial heterogeneity of tumor-infiltrating T cells. Only the TCR beta chain was sequenced, so true repertoire diversity is likely underestimated because unpaired alpha chains were not captured. Repertoire overlap was higher between tumor regions (mean around 35%) than tumor-adjacent (17%) or tumor-blood (about 15%) pairs, consistent with antigen-driven expansion.

Reading from cysteine to phenylalanine, the CDR3 counts 13 amino acids. Here the CDR3 DNA is all that survives: 39 bases in frame from base 1. CDR1 is given as SSHAT and CDR2 as FNYEAQ, both from the germline V gene (reference sequence). Without any cell sorting, total RNA and DNA were co-extracted from about 20-30 mg of bulk tissue using the AllPrep DNA/RNA mini kit. Surgical resection was performed in China between 2015 and 2016 on a few patients with histopathologically diagnosed primary liver carcinoma. Chronic HBV infection was present in the patients, and the patients were treatment-naive at sampling. Each tumor was sampled at five spatially separated regions: the superior, inferior, left-lateral and right-lateral poles and the tumor centre. Histological examination found more than 80% viable tumor cells in every tumor sample. Fresh tumor and adjacent tissue pieces were bisected; one half was stored in RNAlater at -80°C, the other sent for histology.

Starting from 450 to 500 ng total RNA, TCRbeta-specific cDNA was produced by reverse transcription with a constant-region primer and ProtoScript II reverse transcriptase. Three nested multiplex PCR rounds, following a slightly modified ARM-PCR procedure, were used to build the TCRbeta libraries. Multiplex TRBV1-TRBV30 forward primers and a Cbeta reverse primer were used in the first two PCR rounds, each of which was run for around 10 cycles. Sample barcodes and Illumina adapters were added in a final 25-cycle PCR with Deep VentR polymerase. Before sequencing, amplicons of 200-500 bp were purified from gel using a QIAquick gel extraction kit. An Illumina HiSeq 2500 was used to sequence the TCRbeta amplicons, generating 250-bp paired-end reads. Per the original workflow: Reads were quality-trimmed with Trimmomatic v0.33, and paired reads were merged with FLASH v1.2.11 to recover full CDR3 sequences. V, D and J germline segments were assigned to the rearranged TCRbeta sequences by MiGEC v1.2.1b. Clonotype statistics, along with Shannon-Wiener diversity indices, were calculated using VDJtools v1.0.0. Except for diversity analysis, only each sample's 250 most abundant clonotypes were used in subsequent analyses to reduce sampling bias. TCRdb took the public reads, trimmed them with fastp at Q25, ran MiXCR for clone calling and kept in-frame beta chains. Under each unique CDR3 protein, matching rows form one entry showing the most common genes and DNA. Here the V and J calls rest on TCRdb's processing, not on the authors' analysis. This sample comprises some 120,000 distinct CDR3 sequences, roughly three fifths of them detected only once. The ten largest clonotypes hold approximately 9.7% of the sample.

This chain is built from TRBV7-7 and TRBJ2-5; the D region possibly corresponds to TRBD1 (6 bases align). The sequencing sample was made of liver tumor tissue from sampling region 1. The label giving this sample's cell subset or site can be read as: tumor region T1, superior pole. This clonotype was obtained from an older woman with primary liver carcinoma and hepatitis B virus infection. In nucleotide form, the sequence is TGTGCTAGCAGCCGGGGACATCGGGAGACCCAGTACTTC. This gives the protein CASSRGHRETQYF.